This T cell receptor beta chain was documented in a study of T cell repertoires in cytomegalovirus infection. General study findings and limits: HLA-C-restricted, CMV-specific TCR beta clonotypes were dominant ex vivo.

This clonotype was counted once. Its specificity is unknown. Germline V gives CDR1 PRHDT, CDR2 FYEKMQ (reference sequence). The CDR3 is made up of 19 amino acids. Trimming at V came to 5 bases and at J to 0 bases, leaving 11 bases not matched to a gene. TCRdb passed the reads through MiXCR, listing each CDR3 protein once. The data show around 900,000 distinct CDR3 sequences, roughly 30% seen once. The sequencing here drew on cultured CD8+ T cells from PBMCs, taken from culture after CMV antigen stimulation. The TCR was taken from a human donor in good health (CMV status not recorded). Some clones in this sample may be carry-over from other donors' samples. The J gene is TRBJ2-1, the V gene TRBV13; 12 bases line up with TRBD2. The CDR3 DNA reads TGTGCCAGCAGCGAATCTAGCGGGGGGGTAAATTTCTCCTACAATGAGCAGTTCTTC. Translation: CASSESSGGVNFSYNEQFF.